These T cell receptor beta chains were read from a single sample in a study of blood T cell repertoires in COVID-19. Sequencing used immunoSEQ multiplex PCR; TCRdb keeps in-frame clones, though not all of them. The sample records about 53,000 clones, around nine tenths being singletons. Input material: peripheral blood. The source is a middle-aged man with acute or convalescent COVID-19. Both conserved end residues are part of each CDR3. A D gene is named only where the DNA matches it firmly. Size is omitted from some rows. Given values are once, few, many or a class for expanded clones.

TGTGCCAGCAGCGTAGCTGCGGCCACCACCTACGAGCAGTACTTC | CASSVAAATTYEQYF | TRBV9 | . | TRBJ2-7 | 15 | .
TGTGCCAGCAGTTATACTACCTCGGAGACCCAGTACTTC | CASSYTTSETQYF | TRBV12-3/TRBV12-4 | . | TRBJ2-5 | 13 | .
TGTGCCAGCAGGGGACAGGGTTGGCAGCCCCAGCATTTT | CASRGQGWQPQHF | TRBV2 | once | TRBJ1-5 | 13 | TRBD1
TGTGCCAGCAGTTTATGGACAGGGATTGGGGACAATGAGCAGTTCTTC | CASSLWTGIGDNEQFF | TRBV27 | . | TRBJ2-1 | 16 | TRBD1
TGCAGTGCTAGTAGCGGGAGCTACAATGAGCAGTTCTTC | CSASSGSYNEQFF | TRBV20-1 | . | TRBJ2-1 | 13 | TRBD2
TGCGCCAGCAGCTTCGCAGGGTGGAGCTCCTACAATGAGCAGTTCTTC | CASSFAGWSSYNEQFF | TRBV5-1 | . | TRBJ2-1 | 16 | .
TGTGCCAGCAGTTTACAGGGGACCGGGGAGCTGTTTTTT | CASSLQGTGELFF | TRBV27 | few | TRBJ2-2 | 13 | .
TGTGCCAGCAGCGCTACAGGGGGCCCCACAGATACGCAGTATTTT | CASSATGGPTDTQYF | TRBV7-9 | . | TRBJ2-3 | 15 | TRBD1
TGTGCCAGCAGCTCCCGGGACAGGGAGAATTCACCCCTCCACTTT | CASSSRDRENSPLHF | TRBV4-2 | once | TRBJ1-6 | 15 | TRBD1
TGTGCCAGCAGCTTAGAATCCGCGGGAGCCTCTGGGGCCAACGTCCTGACTTTC | CASSLESAGASGANVLTF | TRBV11-3 | . | TRBJ2-6 | 18 | TRBD2
TGTGCCAGCAGCTGGACAGGGGGAAATGGCTACACCTTC | CASSWTGGNGYTF | TRBV2 | . | TRBJ1-2 | 13 | TRBD1
TGTGCCAGCAGCCTCCTGGACACCGCCTATGGCTACACCTTC | CASSLLDTAYGYTF | TRBV6-5 | . | TRBJ1-2 | 14 | .
TGTGCCAGTGGACAGGGGGCTTCCGGGGCCAACGTCCTGACTTTC | CASGQGASGANVLTF | TRBV4-2 | . | TRBJ2-6 | 15 | TRBD1
TGCAGCGTTGAAGATACGGGAGGGGGCGCGGGGGGCACAGATACGCAGTATTTT | CSVEDTGGGAGGTDTQYF | TRBV29-1 | . | TRBJ2-3 | 18 | .
TGTGCCAGCAGCTGGGGCCTCCCAGAGACCCAGTACTTC | CASSWGLPETQYF | TRBV11-2 | . | TRBJ2-5 | 13 | .
TGTGCCAGCAGCTTAGGGACAGGGGTGACCACTGAAGCTTTCTTT | CASSLGTGVTTEAFF | TRBV7-8 | . | TRBJ1-1 | 15 | TRBD1
TGTGCCAGTAGCTCTCGACTCGGGGCTAACTATGGCTACACCTTC | CASSSRLGANYGYTF | TRBV19 | . | TRBJ1-2 | 15 | .
TGTGCCAGCAGCCGGGACATAGGGAACTATGGCTACACCTTC | CASSRDIGNYGYTF | TRBV28 | . | TRBJ1-2 | 14 | .
TGTGCCAGCACGGGACAGATTTCCTACGAGCAGTACTTC | CASTGQISYEQYF | TRBV2 | . | TRBJ2-7 | 13 | TRBD1
TGTGCCAGCAGCTTATCTGGGGGGTATAACACTGAAGCTTTCTTT | CASSLSGGYNTEAFF | TRBV11-1 | . | TRBJ1-1 | 15 | .
TGTGCCAGCAGCTCGGACCTACAGGGAACCGGGGAGCTGTTTTTT | CASSSDLQGTGELFF | TRBV7-9 | few | TRBJ2-2 | 15 | .
TGTGCCAGCAGCGGGACAGGGTGGATGGATGAGCAGTTCTTC | CASSGTGWMDEQFF | TRBV7-9 | few | TRBJ2-1 | 14 | TRBD1
TGTGCCAGCAGCTCCAGGACAGGGGGCGCCGACAATGAGCAGTTCTTC | CASSSRTGGADNEQFF | TRBV5-4 | . | TRBJ2-1 | 16 | TRBD1
TGCAGCGTTGATACGGGGGTAGGTCAGCCCCAGCATTTT | CSVDTGVGQPQHF | TRBV29-1 | . | TRBJ1-5 | 13 | .
TGTGCCACCAGTGAGGGGGGGTTCGACGCCAAAAACATTCAGTACTTC | CATSEGGFDAKNIQYF | TRBV24-1 | . | TRBJ2-4 | 16 | TRBD2
TGTGCCAGCAGCCCGCGGGAGGCAGGGATAGCACGCGAGCAGTACTTC | CASSPREAGIAREQYF | TRBV5-5 | . | TRBJ2-7 | 16 | TRBD2
TGTGCCAGCAGCTTAGACCCAGGGGGCTGGACTGAAGCTTTCTTT | CASSLDPGGWTEAFF | TRBV11-3 | . | TRBJ1-1 | 15 | TRBD1
TGCAGTGCTTCTAGCGGATTCGAGCAGTACTTC | CSASSGFEQYF | TRBV20-1 | . | TRBJ2-7 | 11 | TRBD2
TGTGCCAGCAGCTTAAAAGGGGATTCACCCCTCCACTTT | CASSLKGDSPLHF | TRBV7-3 | once | TRBJ1-6 | 13 | .
TGTGCCAGCAGTTACCGGGGTAACACCGGGGAGCTGTTTTTT | CASSYRGNTGELFF | TRBV6-5 | . | TRBJ2-2 | 14 | .
TGTGCCAGCAGTTCCGGTAATGAGCAGTTCTTC | CASSSGNEQFF | TRBV12-3/TRBV12-4 | . | TRBJ2-1 | 11 | .
TGTGCCAGCAGTGCCGACAGCCACTCCTACGAGCAGTACTTC | CASSADSHSYEQYF | TRBV2 | . | TRBJ2-7 | 14 | .
TGTGCCTACGATATGGACAGGGGGAACTATGGCTACACCTTC | CAYDMDRGNYGYTF | TRBV30 | . | TRBJ1-2 | 14 | TRBD1
TGCGCCAGCAGCCCACTAGCTTCAGATACGCAGTATTTT | CASSPLASDTQYF | TRBV5-1 | . | TRBJ2-3 | 13 | .
TGTGCCAGCAGCTTAGGGACAGTGAGTAGCACAGATACGCAGTATTTT | CASSLGTVSSTDTQYF | TRBV7-6 | . | TRBJ2-3 | 16 | .
TGTGCCAGCAGCCCCCAGGGACAGTCGTTTAGGACCATATATTTT | CASSPQGQSFRTIYF | TRBV4-2 | once | TRBJ1-3 | 15 | TRBD1
TGTGCCAGCAGCCGTATAGCGGTCGTAGCCTCGGGGGAGAATTCACCCCTCCACTTT | CASSRIAVVASGENSPLHF | TRBV5-5 | . | TRBJ1-6 | 19 | .
TGTGCCAGCAGCCGCGCGGGGGGTCAGCCCCAGCATTTT | CASSRAGGQPQHF | TRBV7-2 | . | TRBJ1-5 | 13 | .
TGTGCCAGCAGCTTAAGGACAAGGACAGGTATGAACACTGAAGCTTTCTTT | CASSLRTRTGMNTEAFF | TRBV7-3 | . | TRBJ1-1 | 17 | TRBD1
TGTGCCAGTAGTATAGATCTTCTAGCGGGAGACGAGCAGTACTTC | CASSIDLLAGDEQYF | TRBV19 | few | TRBJ2-7 | 15 | TRBD2
TGTGCCAGCACCCTGGGTAGCGTAGCAAATGAGCAGTTCTTC | CASTLGSVANEQFF | TRBV3-1/TRBV3-2 | . | TRBJ2-1 | 14 | .
TGCGCCAGCAGCTCGGGACTAGCGAGGACCGGGGAGCTGTTTTTT | CASSSGLARTGELFF | TRBV5-1 | . | TRBJ2-2 | 15 | TRBD2